By sample share, the clone carrying this T cell receptor (beta chain) is medium-sized. Per the original data handling: Estimated nucleated cell counts came from reference gene primer amplification. TCRdb's table, derived via immunoSEQ multiplex PCR, lists solely in-frame clones and lacks some. The V and J calls and the clone size are those of that table, but D and trimming were determined from the DNA. The sample holds roughly 17,000 clones, roughly 86% seen once. The data belong to a study of blood T cell repertoires in COVID-19. About the study: Both acute and convalescent COVID-19 samples were obtained from the United States, Italy and Spain. T cells, B-cell-depleted T cells, or PBMCs provided the cDNA or gDNA that served as material.

CDR1 and CDR2 (germline): WSHSY, SAAADI. CDR3 length equals 17 residues. Trimming removed 3 bases from V and 0 bases from J, with 12 bases in between. The V and J genes are TRBV10-2 and TRBJ1-6, with a weak D call TRBD1 (5 bases). Sequenced input: peripheral blood. The source is a human donor in a cohort sampled during active COVID-19. The CDR3 DNA reads as TGCGCCAGCAGTGAAGTTCAGGGCTACTCCTATAATTCACCCCTCCACTTT. It specifies CASSEVQGYSYNSPLHF.